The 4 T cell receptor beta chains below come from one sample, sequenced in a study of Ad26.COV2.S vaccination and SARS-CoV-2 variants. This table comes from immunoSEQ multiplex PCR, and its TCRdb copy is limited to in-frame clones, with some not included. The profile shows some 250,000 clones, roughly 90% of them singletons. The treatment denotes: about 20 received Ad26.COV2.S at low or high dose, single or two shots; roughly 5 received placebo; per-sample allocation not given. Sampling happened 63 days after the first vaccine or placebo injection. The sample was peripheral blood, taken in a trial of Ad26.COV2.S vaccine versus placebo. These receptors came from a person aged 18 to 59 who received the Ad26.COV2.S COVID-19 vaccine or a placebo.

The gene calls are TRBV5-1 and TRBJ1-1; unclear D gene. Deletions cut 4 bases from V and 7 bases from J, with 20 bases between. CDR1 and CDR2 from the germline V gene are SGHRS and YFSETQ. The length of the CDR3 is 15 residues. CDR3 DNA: TGCGCCAGCAGCCCCCCCTTGTCCCCCCCCGATGAAGCTTTCTTT. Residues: CASSPPLSPPDEAFF.

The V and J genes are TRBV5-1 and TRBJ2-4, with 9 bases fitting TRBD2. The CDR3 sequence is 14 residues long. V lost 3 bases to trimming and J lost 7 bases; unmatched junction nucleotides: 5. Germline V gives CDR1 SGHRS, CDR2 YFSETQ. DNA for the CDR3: TGCGCCAGCAGCTGGGAAGGACTAGCGAACATTCAGTACTTC. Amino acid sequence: CASSWEGLANIQYF. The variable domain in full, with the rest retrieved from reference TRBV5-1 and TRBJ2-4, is KAGVTQTPRYLIKTRGQQVTLSCSPISGHRSVSWYQQTPGQGLQFLFEYFSETQRNKGNFPGRFSGRQFSNSRSEMNVSTLELGDSALYLCASSWEGLANIQYFGAGTRLSVL.

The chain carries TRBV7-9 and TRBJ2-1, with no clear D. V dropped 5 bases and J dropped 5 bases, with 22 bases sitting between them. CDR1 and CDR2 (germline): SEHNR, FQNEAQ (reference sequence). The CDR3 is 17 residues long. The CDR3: CASSPRPARRRDNEQFF. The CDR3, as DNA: TGTGCCAGCAGCCCCCGTCCGGCCCGGCGTAGGGACAATGAGCAGTTCTTC.

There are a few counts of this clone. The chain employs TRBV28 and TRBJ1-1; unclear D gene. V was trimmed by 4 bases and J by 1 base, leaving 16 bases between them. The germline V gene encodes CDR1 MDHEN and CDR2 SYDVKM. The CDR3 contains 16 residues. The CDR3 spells CASSSYSLSGNTEAFF. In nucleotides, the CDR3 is TGTGCCAGCAGTTCATACTCCCTCTCAGGGAACACTGAAGCTTTCTTT. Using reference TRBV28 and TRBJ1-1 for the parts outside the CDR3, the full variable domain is DVKVTQSSRYLVKRTGEKVFLECVQDMDHENMFWYRQDPGLGLRLIYFSYDVKMKEKGDIPEGYSVSREKKERFSLILESASTNQTSMYLCASSSYSLSGNTEAFFGQGTRLTVV.